This T cell receptor (beta chain) was profiled in a study of blood T cell repertoires in COVID-19. About the research overall: Samples taken during acute and convalescent COVID-19 were collected in the United States, Italy and Spain. T cells, B-cell-depleted T cells, or PBMCs supplied cDNA or gDNA.

Original processing notes: Nucleated cell number was recorded as an estimate derived from reference gene primer amplification. Measured with immunoSEQ multiplex PCR; TCRdb has only the in-frame clones, and not every one. V and J calls and clone size are given by that table; D and trimming were obtained from the DNA. In the table there are 150,000 or so clones, 80% of which are singletons. Sequenced sample: peripheral blood. The clonotype originates from a man in his sixties with acute or convalescent COVID-19.

The CDR3 spells CASSLEGISYEQYF. CDR3 DNA sequence: TGTGCCAGCAGTTTAGAGGGCATCTCCTACGAGCAGTACTTC. The V call is TRBV27, the J call TRBJ2-7, with a possible D match to TRBD2 (5 bases). CDR1 is MNHEY and CDR2 is SMNVEV in the germline V gene (reference sequence). The V and J ends lost 2 bases and 0 bases respectively, with 8 bases between them. The CDR3 is 14 amino acids.